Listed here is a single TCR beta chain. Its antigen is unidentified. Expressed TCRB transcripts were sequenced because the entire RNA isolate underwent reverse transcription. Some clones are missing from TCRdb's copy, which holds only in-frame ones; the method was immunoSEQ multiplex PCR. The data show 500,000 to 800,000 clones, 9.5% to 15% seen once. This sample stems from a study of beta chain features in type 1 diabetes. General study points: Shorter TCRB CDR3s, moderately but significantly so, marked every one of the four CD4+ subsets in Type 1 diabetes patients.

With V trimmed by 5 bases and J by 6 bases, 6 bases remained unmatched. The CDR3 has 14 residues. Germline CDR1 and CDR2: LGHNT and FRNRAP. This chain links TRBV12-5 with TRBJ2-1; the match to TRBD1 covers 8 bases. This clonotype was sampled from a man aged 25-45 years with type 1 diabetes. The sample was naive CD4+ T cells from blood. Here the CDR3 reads CASGPTTGVNEQFF. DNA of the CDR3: TGTGCTAGTGGTCCCACGACAGGGGTCAATGAGCAGTTCTTC.